The present TCR beta chain was sequenced within a study of cytomegalovirus exposure and HLA in healthy donors. Background on the study: The 120 validation repertoires used the same platform as the 550 to 700 first-cohort repertoires (as reported by a later analysis).

This clone was observed a handful of times. Its antigen is as yet unknown. Clones were sequenced by immunoSEQ multiplex PCR, and TCRdb holds only the in-frame ones, with some missing. Among 200,000 to 300,000 clones listed, about 90% were seen once. Whole-study findings and limits: Overall, some 160 TCR beta chains were annotated as cytomegalovirus-associated. The TCR clusters that emerged in the first cohort tended, a later analysis found, to co-occur in the roughly 110 validation repertoires. Cytomegalovirus status was reportedly diagnosed by the classifier with high specificity and sensitivity.

The TCR sequence derives from a woman aged 25 to 45 in good health and CMV-seronegative. Sequenced sample: PBMCs.

DNA for the CDR3: TGCAGTGCTAGGATGGCACTAACGCAGTATTTT. Translation gives CSARMALTQYF. This chain connects TRBV20-1 to TRBJ2-3; no firm D call. The CDR3 is 11 residues long. The V and J ends lost 3 bases and 9 bases respectively, with 10 bases between them. Germline V CDR1 and CDR2: DFQATT, SNEGSKA (reference sequence).